Listed below are T cell receptor beta chains from one sample, sequenced in a study of spatial heterogeneity in lung cancer. TCRdb re-called the 5' RACE reads with MiXCR, one entry per CDR3 protein. Among 4,500 to 5,000 distinct CDR3 sequences, 9.5% to 15% were seen once, and the ten largest hold over 25%. The sequencing here drew on lung tumor tissue, taken at surgery. These receptors all stem from a male donor with early-stage non-small cell lung cancer. CDR3s include the opening cysteine and the closing phenylalanine or tryptophan. Each record gives: clone size, D gene, V gene, J gene, CDR3 protein, CDR3 DNA. A D gene is named only where the DNA matches it firmly. A row's size may be missing; if present it is once, few, many or a size class.

size: many; D: TRBD1; V: TRBV28; J: TRBJ2-5; CDR3: CASSSGTGFKETQYF; DNA: TGTGCCAGCAGTTCTGGGACAGGGTTCAAAGAGACCCAGTACTTC
size: medium-sized; D: TRBD1; V: TRBV27; J: TRBJ2-5; CDR3: CASSPRQGALQETQYF; DNA: TGTGCCAGCAGTCCTCGACAGGGGGCCCTCCAAGAGACCCAGTACTTC
size: few; D: TRBD1; V: TRBV28; J: TRBJ1-5; CDR3: CASSWPGQLNQPQHF; DNA: TGTGCCAGCAGTTGGCCGGGACAGCTTAATCAGCCCCAGCATTTT
size: many; D: TRBD2; V: TRBV4-1; J: TRBJ2-1; CDR3: CASSQDRGTSPNYNEQFF; DNA: TGCGCCAGCAGCCAAGATCGAGGGACTAGCCCTAATTACAATGAGCAGTTCTTC
size: medium-sized; D: .; V: TRBV7-7; J: TRBJ1-1; CDR3: CASSLAENTEAFF; DNA: TGTGCTAGCAGCTTAGCAGAGAACACTGAAGCTTTCTTT
size: medium-sized; D: .; V: TRBV30; J: TRBJ1-2; CDR3: CACTGNYGYTF; DNA: TGTGCCTGTACAGGGAACTATGGCTACACCTTC
size: many; D: .; V: TRBV12-3/TRBV12-4; J: TRBJ1-3; CDR3: CASRLVFRNTIYF; DNA: TGTGCCAGCAGACTAGTCTTCCGCAACACCATATATTTT
size: medium-sized; D: .; V: TRBV19; J: TRBJ2-5; CDR3: CASSTPSEETQYF; DNA: TGTGCCAGTAGTACTCCCTCCGAAGAGACCCAGTACTTC
size: .; D: .; V: TRBV6-5; J: TRBJ1-2; CDR3: CASNPSRAPNGYTF; DNA: TGTGCCAGCAACCCTTCCAGGGCCCCCAATGGCTACACCTTC
size: medium-sized; D: .; V: TRBV18; J: TRBJ2-7; CDR3: CASSPSGSEQYF; DNA: TGTGCCAGCTCACCTTCAGGGAGCGAGCAGTACTTC
size: many; D: .; V: TRBV27; J: TRBJ2-7; CDR3: CASSIGRKSSYEQYF; DNA: TGTGCCAGCAGTATAGGGCGAAAGAGCTCCTACGAGCAGTACTTC
size: many; D: TRBD1; V: TRBV7-2; J: TRBJ2-1; CDR3: CASSTDRGTYNEQFF; DNA: TGTGCCAGCAGTACGGACAGGGGGACCTACAATGAGCAGTTCTTC
size: medium-sized; D: TRBD2; V: TRBV12-3/TRBV12-4; J: TRBJ2-1; CDR3: CASILRTSGGNEQFF; DNA: TGTGCCAGCATCCTCAGGACTAGCGGGGGCAATGAGCAGTTCTTC
size: medium-sized; D: .; V: TRBV29-1; J: TRBJ2-2; CDR3: CSVDSGNTGELFF; DNA: TGCAGCGTTGATTCCGGGAACACCGGGGAGCTGTTTTTT
size: many; D: TRBD2; V: TRBV24-1; J: TRBJ2-2; CDR3: CATSGGGGNMRELFF; DNA: TGTGCCACCAGTGGAGGCGGGGGTAACATGCGGGAGCTGTTTTTT
size: .; D: .; V: TRBV7-2; J: TRBJ2-1; CDR3: CASSFDPDNEQFF; DNA: TGTGCCAGCAGCTTTGACCCTGACAATGAGCAGTTCTTC
size: medium-sized; D: .; V: TRBV19; J: TRBJ2-3; CDR3: CASSIGTDTQYF; DNA: TGTGCCAGTAGTATAGGCACAGATACGCAGTATTTT
size: many; D: .; V: TRBV20-1; J: TRBJ1-5; CDR3: CSARSGVGNQPQHF; DNA: TGCAGTGCGCGGTCCGGGGTCGGCAATCAGCCCCAGCATTTT
size: medium-sized; D: TRBD1; V: TRBV7-9; J: TRBJ1-1; CDR3: CASSLADMWGTGYAEAFF; DNA: TGTGCCAGCAGCTTAGCTGACATGTGGGGGACAGGGTACGCTGAAGCTTTCTTT
size: many; D: TRBD1; V: TRBV30; J: TRBJ2-2; CDR3: CAWSVRGQSNTGELFF; DNA: TGTGCCTGGAGTGTCCGGGGACAGTCGAACACCGGGGAGCTGTTTTTT
size: many; D: .; V: TRBV28; J: TRBJ2-3; CDR3: CATSSEGSTDTQYF; DNA: TGTGCCACCTCTAGTGAGGGGAGCACAGATACGCAGTATTTT
size: medium-sized; D: .; V: TRBV27; J: TRBJ2-5; CDR3: CASSLWKETQYF; DNA: TGTGCCAGCAGTTTATGGAAGGAGACCCAGTACTTC
size: .; D: .; V: TRBV20-1; J: TRBJ2-1; CDR3: CSAPGTAFENEQFF; DNA: TGCAGTGCTCCGGGGACTGCGTTTGAGAATGAGCAGTTCTTC
size: many; D: TRBD2; V: TRBV20-1; J: TRBJ2-1; CDR3: CSARGSGGATPFVEQFF; DNA: TGCAGTGCTAGAGGTAGCGGGGGGGCTACACCTTTTGTAGAGCAGTTCTTC
size: many; D: .; V: TRBV12-3/TRBV12-4; J: TRBJ1-6; CDR3: CASSSSPGRSSYNSPLHF; DNA: TGTGCCAGCAGTTCCAGCCCGGGACGGAGCTCCTATAATTCACCCCTCCACTTT
size: many; D: TRBD2; V: TRBV6-1; J: TRBJ2-1; CDR3: CASSGRRTSGSSYNEQFF; DNA: TGTGCCAGCAGTGGACGACGGACTAGCGGAAGCTCCTACAATGAGCAGTTCTTC
size: large; D: TRBD1; V: TRBV28; J: TRBJ1-5; CDR3: CASRKTGVNQPQHF; DNA: TGTGCCAGCAGAAAGACAGGGGTCAATCAGCCCCAGCATTTT
size: few; D: TRBD1; V: TRBV18; J: TRBJ2-5; CDR3: CASSSSDRGPLGAQYF; DNA: TGTGCCAGCTCATCGTCGGACAGGGGGCCATTGGGGGCCCAGTACTTC
size: many; D: .; V: TRBV25-1; J: TRBJ2-4; CDR3: CASSESRLAKNIQYF; DNA: TGTGCCAGCAGTGAATCTAGGCTAGCCAAAAACATTCAGTACTTC
size: medium-sized; D: TRBD1; V: TRBV10-3; J: TRBJ2-5; CDR3: CATGTGVETQYF; DNA: TGTGCCACTGGGACAGGCGTGGAGACCCAGTACTTC
size: .; D: .; V: TRBV7-9; J: TRBJ2-5; CDR3: CASSLGWDTETQYF; DNA: TGTGCCAGCAGCTTAGGTTGGGACACAGAGACCCAGTACTTC
size: medium-sized; D: TRBD1; V: TRBV28; J: TRBJ2-5; CDR3: CASSPQGHKETQYF; DNA: TGTGCCAGCAGCCCACAGGGGCACAAAGAGACCCAGTACTTC
size: medium-sized; D: TRBD2; V: TRBV30; J: TRBJ2-1; CDR3: CAWSMGSGVYNEQFF; DNA: TGTGCCTGGAGTATGGGTAGCGGGGTCTACAATGAGCAGTTCTTC
size: many; D: TRBD1; V: TRBV2; J: TRBJ1-6; CDR3: CASWYGGQNSPLHF; DNA: TGTGCCAGCTGGTACGGGGGACAGAATTCACCCCTCCACTTT
size: many; D: TRBD1; V: TRBV5-1; J: TRBJ2-5; CDR3: CASSGRTGQETQYF; DNA: TGCGCCAGCAGCGGAAGGACAGGCCAAGAGACCCAGTACTTC
size: medium-sized; D: .; V: TRBV20-1; J: TRBJ1-3; CDR3: CSASPGMYGNTIYF; DNA: TGCAGTGCTAGCCCGGGGATGTATGGAAACACCATATATTTT
size: medium-sized; D: TRBD2; V: TRBV27; J: TRBJ2-3; CDR3: CASSKQTLAGVGDTQYF; DNA: TGTGCCAGCAGCAAACAAACCCTAGCGGGGGTTGGAGATACGCAGTATTTT
size: medium-sized; D: .; V: TRBV5-4; J: TRBJ2-5; CDR3: CASSLESSSETQYF; DNA: TGTGCCAGCAGCTTGGAGAGTAGCAGTGAGACCCAGTACTTC
size: .; D: TRBD2; V: TRBV2; J: TRBJ2-7; CDR3: CAGKAGGTPETYEQYF; DNA: TGTGCCGGCAAGGCGGGAGGGACTCCCGAAACCTACGAGCAGTACTTC
size: many; D: .; V: TRBV10-1; J: TRBJ2-5; CDR3: CAPQTGSSGETQYF; DNA: TGCGCCCCTCAAACCGGGTCCAGTGGAGAGACCCAGTACTTC
size: .; D: TRBD2; V: TRBV27; J: TRBJ2-3; CDR3: CVSSLAGEPGYTQYF; DNA: TGTGTCAGCAGTTTAGCGGGAGAGCCCGGTTATACGCAGTATTTT
size: many; D: .; V: TRBV27; J: TRBJ2-2; CDR3: CASSFRRLGELFF; DNA: TGTGCCAGCAGTTTTCGACGGCTCGGGGAGCTGTTTTTT
size: .; D: .; V: TRBV28; J: TRBJ2-7; CDR3: CASSLEGFQDEQYF; DNA: TGTGCCAGCAGTTTAGAGGGGTTTCAGGACGAGCAGTACTTC
size: many; D: .; V: TRBV7-9; J: TRBJ2-2; CDR3: CASSFGDTGELFF; DNA: TGTGCCAGCAGCTTTGGGGACACCGGGGAGCTGTTTTTT
size: many; D: TRBD2; V: TRBV20-1; J: TRBJ2-1; CDR3: CSANLAGGLFSYNEQFF; DNA: TGCAGTGCTAATCTAGCGGGAGGGCTCTTCTCCTACAATGAGCAGTTCTTC
size: many; D: .; V: TRBV7-8; J: TRBJ1-1; CDR3: CASSLVGFGPVAEAFF; DNA: TGTGCCAGCAGCTTAGTAGGCTTTGGGCCCGTGGCTGAAGCTTTCTTT
size: .; D: .; V: TRBV29-1; J: TRBJ2-5; CDR3: CSVEDTEETQYF; DNA: TGCAGCGTTGAAGATACCGAAGAGACCCAGTACTTC
size: medium-sized; D: .; V: TRBV10-3; J: TRBJ2-5; CDR3: CAISESLETQYF; DNA: TGTGCCATCAGTGAGTCGCTAGAGACCCAGTACTTC
size: many; D: TRBD1; V: TRBV4-1; J: TRBJ1-1; CDR3: CASSQDPSGGLNTEAFF; DNA: TGCGCCAGCAGCCAAGATCCGTCAGGGGGGTTGAACACTGAAGCTTTCTTT
size: medium-sized; D: .; V: TRBV7-2; J: TRBJ1-5; CDR3: CASSLGPTETNQPQHF; DNA: TGTGCCAGCAGCTTAGGTCCGACAGAAACAAATCAGCCCCAGCATTTT
size: many; D: TRBD2; V: TRBV7-2; J: TRBJ2-3; CDR3: CASSKGTSRTDTQYF; DNA: TGTGCCAGCAGCAAGGGGACTAGCCGCACAGATACGCAGTATTTT